This T cell receptor beta chain is drawn from a study of radiation and T cells in renal cell carcinoma. For the study at large: Nephrectomy followed 15 Gy stereotactic body radiation by 4 weeks.

CDR3 length equals 15 residues. The V end was cut by 3 bases, the J end by 3 bases, with 14 bases between. From germline, CDR1 is LNHDA and CDR2 SQIVND (reference sequence). Profiled with immunoSEQ multiplex PCR; TCRdb holds only in-frame clones, not every one. The sample consists of about 150,000 clones, roughly 90% of them appearing once. Time point denoted: blood 2 weeks post-SBRT. Treatment here: 15 Gy SBRT to primary tumor, nephrectomy 4 weeks later. Radiation-treated patients gave blood at baseline, week 2 and week 4. Study observations and caveats: Baseline intratumoral clonotype presence is unknown without pretreatment biopsies. In blood, top tumor clones expanded by 2 weeks, shrinking by 4.

Turning to this clone: Its antigen is as yet unknown.

This TCR derives from a woman between 50 and 59 years old with renal cell carcinoma. V and J are TRBV19 and TRBJ1-1, with D unclear. The starting material was blood, obtained from a patient whose treatment included radiotherapy and nephrectomy. Written as DNA, the CDR3 is TGTGCCAGTAGTATGGAGGCTGGGCGGGACACTGAAGCTTTCTTT. Amino acid sequence: CASSMEAGRDTEAFF.